This is a list of T cell receptor beta chains from one sample in a study of T cells of healthy individuals. One entry per CDR3 protein results from TCRdb running MiXCR on the 5' RACE reads. The sample gives about 82,000 distinct CDR3 sequences, approximately 4.8% of which show up once; about 7.5% is in the top ten. These receptors were obtained from a female donor in good health. Both conserved end residues are part of each CDR3. A D gene is named only where the DNA matches it firmly. The size entry is marked missing in some rows and otherwise reads once, few, many or a size class.

TRBV28,-,TRBD1,16,TRBJ1-3,CASSSLGTGGRNTIYF,TGTGCCAGCAGTTCCCTAGGGACAGGGGGCCGCAACACCATATATTTT
TRBV12-3/TRBV12-4,many,-,16,TRBJ2-5,CASSRPPDGLQETQYF,TGTGCCAGCAGTCGCCCACCAGACGGGCTACAAGAGACCCAGTACTTC
TRBV12-3/TRBV12-4,many,-,14,TRBJ2-2,CASSHAQTVGELFF,TGTGCCAGCAGTCACGCACAGACCGTCGGGGAGCTGTTTTTT
TRBV28,few,-,15,TRBJ2-4,CASSLFQGSKNIQYF,TGTGCCAGCAGTTTATTTCAGGGTTCCAAAAACATTCAGTACTTC
TRBV7-2,many,TRBD1,16,TRBJ2-2,CASSPDRDRSTGELFF,TGTGCCAGCAGCCCCGACCGGGACAGAAGCACCGGGGAGCTGTTTTTT
TRBV7-9,many,-,15,TRBJ2-7,CASSPQGGRPDEQYF,TGTGCCAGCAGCCCCCAAGGGGGAAGGCCTGACGAGCAGTACTTC
TRBV6-1,many,TRBD1,16,TRBJ2-5,CASSDPLRTGKKTQYF,TGTGCCAGCAGTGACCCCCTACGGACAGGGAAAAAGACCCAGTACTTC
TRBV6-5,few,-,11,TRBJ2-3,CASSRGATQYF,TGTGCCAGCAGTAGGGGGGCCACGCAGTATTTT
TRBV4-3,-,-,16,TRBJ2-2,CQQPNPLATNTGELFF,TGCCAGCAGCCAAACCCGCTAGCCACGAACACCGGGGAGCTGTTTTTT
TRBV7-9,many,-,15,TRBJ2-3,CASSLRQIKTDTQYF,TGTGCCAGCAGCTTACGACAGATAAAGACAGATACGCAGTATTTT
TRBV12-3/TRBV12-4,many,TRBD2,17,TRBJ2-1,CASSLGGPSGHYNEQFF,TGTGCCAGCAGTTTAGGGGGGCCTAGCGGGCACTACAATGAGCAGTTCTTC
TRBV18,few,-,12,TRBJ1-1,CASSPGDTEAFF,TGTGCCAGCTCACCAGGTGACACTGAAGCTTTCTTT
TRBV7-8,few,TRBD1,22,TRBJ2-6,CASSFTLPGQGAFVGWANVLTF,TGTGCCAGCAGCTTTACACTTCCGGGACAGGGGGCATTCGTGGGGTGGGCCAACGTCCTGACTTTC
TRBV29-1,few,TRBD1,18,TRBJ2-1,CSVEANPGQGFTYNEQFF,TGCAGCGTTGAAGCGAACCCGGGACAGGGATTCACCTACAATGAGCAGTTCTTC
TRBV4-1,many,TRBD1,16,TRBJ1-6,CASSQPGRTGRSPLHF,TGCGCCAGCAGCCAACCCGGCCGGACAGGGCGTTCACCCCTCCACTTT
TRBV30,many,-,13,TRBJ2-2,CAWEGSGGGELFF,TGTGCCTGGGAGGGGTCGGGTGGCGGGGAGCTGTTTTTT
TRBV3-1,few,TRBD1,15,TRBJ1-4,CASSRGQGAIEKLFF,TGTGCCAGCAGCCGCGGACAGGGGGCGATTGAAAAACTGTTTTTT
TRBV5-4,-,TRBD1,16,TRBJ2-6,CASSPQTGAGANVLTF,TGTGCCAGCAGCCCCCAAACAGGGGCTGGGGCCAACGTCCTGACTTTC
TRBV20-1,many,TRBD1,13,TRBJ2-7,CSARGTVDYEQYF,TGCAGTGCTAGGGGGACAGTAGACTACGAGCAGTACTTC
TRBV5-1,few,TRBD2,17,TRBJ2-1,CASSPSGRLASYNEQFF,TGCGCCAGCAGCCCCTCCGGACGACTAGCGTCCTACAATGAGCAGTTCTTC
TRBV24-1,few,-,15,TRBJ1-5,CATSDSGTPNQPQHF,TGTGCCACCAGTGATTCCGGGACACCTAATCAGCCCCAGCATTTT
TRBV12-3/TRBV12-4,-,-,13,TRBJ2-5,CASSLAVRETQYF,TGTGCCAGCAGTTTAGCTGTCCGGGAGACCCAGTACTTC
TRBV29-1,few,TRBD1,12,TRBJ1-2,CSVEQGGYGYTF,TGCAGCGTTGAGCAGGGGGGCTATGGCTACACCTTC
TRBV28,many,-,16,TRBJ1-5,CASSLLEPYSNQPQHF,TGTGCCAGCAGTTTATTAGAGCCTTATAGCAATCAGCCCCAGCATTTT
TRBV7-2,-,-,15,TRBJ2-5,CASSPEGTFQETQYF,TGTGCCAGCAGCCCCGAGGGGACCTTTCAAGAGACCCAGTACTTC
TRBV18,few,-,14,TRBJ2-7,CASSPDPRTYEQYF,TGTGCCAGCTCACCAGATCCCAGGACCTACGAGCAGTACTTC
TRBV6-1,few,-,12,TRBJ2-7,CASSIRSYEQYF,TGTGCCAGCAGTATCCGCTCCTACGAGCAGTACTTC
TRBV28,many,-,12,TRBJ1-1,CASSLPGFGAFF,TGTGCCAGCAGTTTGCCAGGGTTCGGAGCTTTCTTT
TRBV4-1,few,-,14,TRBJ1-1,CASSQDLAVRGAFF,TGCGCCAGCAGCCAAGATCTGGCAGTCAGGGGAGCTTTCTTT
TRBV28,many,TRBD1,14,TRBJ2-7,CASSPTGISYEQYF,TGTGCCAGCAGTCCGACAGGGATTTCGTACGAGCAGTACTTC
TRBV20-1,-,TRBD1,13,TRBJ1-6,CSAKDRGSSPLHF,TGCAGTGCCAAAGACAGGGGAAGTTCACCCCTCCACTTT
TRBV12-3/TRBV12-4,many,-,14,TRBJ2-7,CASSSTLNRDEQYF,TGTGCCAGCAGTTCAACTCTGAACAGGGACGAGCAGTACTTC
TRBV11-1,-,-,13,TRBJ2-3,CASSLGLWDTQFF,TGTGCCAGCAGCTTGGGCCTCTGGGATACGCAGTTTTTT
TRBV29-1,-,TRBD1,17,TRBJ2-1,CSVSGTARDPSYNEQFF,TGCAGCGTTTCGGGGACAGCCCGGGATCCCTCCTACAATGAGCAGTTCTTC
TRBV6-4,-,-,15,TRBJ2-1,CASSFGTVARDEQFF,TGTGCCAGCAGTTTTGGGACGGTGGCGAGGGATGAGCAGTTCTTC
TRBV27,many,-,12,TRBJ2-5,CASSRYGETQYF,TGTGCCAGCTCTCGGTACGGAGAGACCCAGTACTTC
TRBV20-1,many,-,14,TRBJ1-6,CSATSGTANSPLHF,TGCAGTGCTACTTCCGGGACGGCTAATTCACCCCTCCACTTT
TRBV4-2,many,-,15,TRBJ2-5,CASSKDAVRLGTQYF,TGTGCCAGCAGCAAAGATGCCGTCAGGCTCGGGACCCAGTACTTC
TRBV6-2/TRBV6-3,medium-sized,TRBD2,15,TRBJ2-7,CASSYSGLAGVEQYF,TGTGCCAGCAGTTACTCTGGACTAGCGGGAGTCGAGCAGTACTTC
TRBV7-2,few,TRBD1,15,TRBJ2-7,CASSLSPGQGYEQYF,TGTGCCAGCAGCCTAAGCCCGGGACAGGGGTACGAGCAGTACTTC
TRBV7-9,many,-,16,TRBJ2-1,CASSYSSDWSYNEQFF,TGTGCCAGCAGCTACAGCTCCGATTGGTCCTACAATGAGCAGTTCTTC
TRBV7-2,few,TRBD2,15,TRBJ2-5,CASSRPAGAQETQYF,TGTGCCAGCAGCCGCCCGGCGGGAGCCCAAGAGACCCAGTACTTC
TRBV3-1,many,-,16,TRBJ1-6,CASSQDLGGGRSPLHF,TGTGCCAGCAGCCAAGATCTGGGAGGGGGAAGATCACCCCTCCACTTT
TRBV6-1,many,-,13,TRBJ1-6,CASRDKYNSPLHF,TGTGCCAGCCGGGACAAATATAATTCACCCCTCCACTTT
TRBV4-3,many,-,14,TRBJ2-3,CASSQDWQTDTQYF,TGCGCCAGCAGCCAAGATTGGCAGACAGATACGCAGTATTTT
TRBV7-9,few,TRBD2,14,TRBJ2-5,CASSWGLAEETQYF,TGTGCCAGCAGCTGGGGACTAGCGGAAGAGACCCAGTACTTC
TRBV20-1,many,TRBD1,14,TRBJ1-4,CSASMFRGHEKLFF,TGCAGTGCTAGCATGTTCAGGGGGCATGAAAAACTGTTTTTT
TRBV5-4,many,-,17,TRBJ2-5,CASSFYTAGVSRVTQYF,TGTGCCAGCAGCTTCTATACAGCCGGCGTCAGTAGGGTGACCCAGTACTTC
TRBV6-5,-,-,16,TRBJ2-2,CASSSPGSGNTGELFF,TGTGCCAGCAGTTCGCCGGGGTCAGGGAACACCGGGGAGCTGTTTTTT
TRBV7-2,-,TRBD2,17,TRBJ2-4,CASSTLAGGRHKNIQYF,TGTGCCAGCAGCACACTAGCGGGAGGCCGACATAAAAACATTCAGTACTTC
TRBV6-5,-,TRBD1,14,TRBJ1-5,CASSRQGIGQPQHF,TGTGCCAGCAGTCGACAGGGGATTGGGCAGCCCCAGCATTTT
TRBV20-1,many,TRBD2,16,TRBJ2-2,CSARVATSGNTGELFF,TGCAGTGCTAGAGTTGCGACTAGCGGTAACACCGGGGAGCTGTTTTTT
TRBV24-1,few,TRBD1,15,TRBJ1-5,CATSGRQGANQPQHF,TGTGCCACCAGTGGGAGGCAGGGGGCGAATCAGCCCCAGCATTTT
TRBV20-1,many,TRBD1,14,TRBJ1-4,CSATRTGKDEKLFF,TGCAGTGCTACCAGGACAGGGAAAGACGAAAAACTGTTTTTT
TRBV28,many,-,16,TRBJ2-2,CASSFLETEDTGELFF,TGTGCCAGCAGTTTCCTCGAGACAGAGGACACCGGGGAGCTGTTTTTT
TRBV6-1,-,-,11,TRBJ2-3,CASNGPDTQYF,TGTGCCAGCAACGGTCCAGATACGCAGTATTTT
TRBV4-2,many,-,12,TRBJ2-7,CASSRGAYEQYF,TGTGCCAGCAGCCGGGGAGCCTACGAGCAGTACTTC